This T cell receptor (beta chain) was captured in a study of blood T cells in healthy people across ages. On the study more broadly: Capture by template switching was about one barcoded beta molecule per two T cells. Study-level points and caveats: With age, beta diversity per million T cells declined roughly linearly, significantly by about 37.

In terms of origin and age, donors were healthy Caucasian individuals from Russia aged about 6 to 90. Per sample, no less than 6 micrograms of total RNA were extracted. Trimming took off 5 bases at V and 2 bases at J, with 20 bases between the two ends. The CDR3 contains 16 residues. Germline V gene data show CDR1 as SGHRS and CDR2 as YFSETQ. Notes on this clonotype: Its antigen is not identified.

Through a sample-barcoded 5' primer and a J-beta primer mix, a second PCR was run for roughly 6 to 12 cycles. TCRdb passed the 5' RACE reads through MiXCR, listing each CDR3 protein once. The sample includes 1.5 million to 2 million distinct CDR3 sequences, 28% of them seen just once. Specimen: blood. The clonotype comes from a woman aged 25 to 39 in good health. The gene calls are TRBV5-1 and TRBJ2-7; D is ambiguous. CDR3 in amino acids: CASRHGPAESTYEQYF. Written as DNA, the CDR3 is TGCGCCAGCAGGCACGGACCGGCTGAGTCCACCTACGAGCAGTACTTC.